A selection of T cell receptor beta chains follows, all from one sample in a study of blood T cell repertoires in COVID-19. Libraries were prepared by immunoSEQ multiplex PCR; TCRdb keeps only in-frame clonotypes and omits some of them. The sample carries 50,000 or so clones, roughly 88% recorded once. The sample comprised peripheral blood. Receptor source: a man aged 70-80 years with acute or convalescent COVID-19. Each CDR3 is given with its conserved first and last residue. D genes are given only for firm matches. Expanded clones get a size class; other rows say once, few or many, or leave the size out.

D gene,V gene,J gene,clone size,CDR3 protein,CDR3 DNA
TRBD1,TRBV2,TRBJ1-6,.,CASSTRDRVRSPLHF,TGTGCCAGCAGTACCCGGGACAGGGTGCGTTCACCCCTCCACTTT
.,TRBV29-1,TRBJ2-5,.,CSPKGRGETQYF,TGCAGCCCAAAGGGTCGGGGAGAGACCCAGTACTTC
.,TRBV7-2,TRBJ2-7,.,CASSYDRDFSYEQYF,TGTGCCAGCAGCTATGACCGAGACTTCTCCTACGAGCAGTACTTC
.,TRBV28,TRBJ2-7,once,CASSSPGTLNEQYF,TGTGCCAGCAGTTCCCCCGGGACACTTAACGAGCAGTACTTC
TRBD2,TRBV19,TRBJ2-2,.,CASSRGGVSGSFGGELFF,TGTGCCAGTAGTAGGGGAGGGGTTAGCGGGAGTTTCGGCGGGGAGCTGTTTTTT
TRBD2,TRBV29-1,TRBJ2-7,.,CSVWTSGSYEQYF,TGCAGCGTTTGGACTAGCGGGAGTTACGAGCAGTACTTC
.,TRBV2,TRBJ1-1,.,CASSGTQNTEAFF,TGTGCCAGCAGTGGGACACAAAACACTGAAGCTTTCTTT
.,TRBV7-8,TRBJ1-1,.,CASSPRIAEAFF,TGTGCCAGCAGCCCTAGAATCGCTGAAGCTTTCTTT
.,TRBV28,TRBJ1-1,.,CASRETGNTEAFF,TGTGCCAGCAGAGAAACAGGGAACACTGAAGCTTTCTTT
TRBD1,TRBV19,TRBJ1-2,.,CASSETGMTYGYTF,TGTGCCAGTAGTGAGACAGGGATGACCTATGGCTACACCTTC
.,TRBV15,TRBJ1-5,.,CATSSQSNQPQHF,TGTGCCACCAGCAGTCAGAGCAATCAGCCCCAGCATTTT
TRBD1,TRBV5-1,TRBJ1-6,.,CASSDRGNSPLHF,TGCGCCAGCAGCGACAGGGGTAATTCACCCCTCCACTTT
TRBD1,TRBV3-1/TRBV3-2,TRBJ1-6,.,CASRPTGNSPLHF,TGTGCCAGCAGACCGACAGGGAATTCACCCCTCCACTTT
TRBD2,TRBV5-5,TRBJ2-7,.,CASSGTGKGLAGGSEQYF,TGTGCCAGCAGCGGGACAGGCAAGGGACTAGCGGGAGGGAGTGAGCAGTACTTC
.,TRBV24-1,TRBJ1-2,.,CATSDDSYGYTF,TGTGCCACCAGTGATGACAGCTATGGCTACACCTTC
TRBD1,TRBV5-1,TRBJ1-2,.,CASSSPGQGEDGYTF,TGCGCCAGCAGCTCCCCGGGACAGGGGGAGGATGGCTACACCTTC
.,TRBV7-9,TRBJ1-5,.,CASSLPNQPQHF,TGTGCCAGCAGCTTACCGAATCAGCCCCAGCATTTT
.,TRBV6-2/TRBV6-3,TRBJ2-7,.,CASSYGIPYEQYF,TGTGCCAGCAGTTACGGCATACCCTACGAGCAGTACTTC
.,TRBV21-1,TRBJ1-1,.,CARGRGLGTEAFF,TGTGCCAGGGGGAGGGGCCTAGGCACTGAAGCTTTCTTT
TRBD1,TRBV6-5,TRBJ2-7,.,CASRVQGWEQYF,TGTGCCAGCAGGGTACAGGGGTGGGAGCAGTACTTC
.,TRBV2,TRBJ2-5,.,CASRQGPQETQYF,TGTGCCAGCAGACAGGGCCCCCAAGAGACCCAGTACTTC
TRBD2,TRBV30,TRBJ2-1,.,CAWSDQTSGTGNEQFF,TGTGCCTGGAGTGATCAAACTAGCGGAACTGGGAATGAGCAGTTCTTC
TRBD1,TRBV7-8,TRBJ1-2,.,CASSSPGQGGGYTF,TGTGCCAGCAGCTCGCCGGGACAGGGAGGTGGCTACACCTTC
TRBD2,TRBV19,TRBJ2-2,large,CASSGLAAQNTGELFF,TGTGCCAGTAGCGGACTAGCCGCACAAAACACCGGGGAGCTGTTTTTT
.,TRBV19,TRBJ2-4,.,CASSPSVGGDIQYF,TGTGCCAGTAGTCCAAGCGTAGGCGGTGACATTCAGTACTTC
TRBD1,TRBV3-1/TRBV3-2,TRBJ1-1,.,CASNQGGAKAEAFF,TGTGCCAGCAACCAAGGGGGCGCGAAGGCTGAAGCTTTCTTT
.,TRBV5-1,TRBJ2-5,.,CASSLDPRVSETQYF,TGCGCCAGCAGCTTGGACCCCCGCGTTTCTGAGACCCAGTACTTC